This record covers a single T cell receptor beta chain. The antigen remains unidentified. The entry originates in a study of cytomegalovirus exposure and HLA in healthy donors. For the study at large: A previous analysis identified approximately 110 million unique TCR beta sequences derived from 180 million or so T cells. Overall study results and limits: A prior analysis recorded that most TCR beta V segments were productive about 90% or about 30% of the time. Later on, an analysis showed TCR association rates differing by HLA locus, with DRB1 the most and HLA-C the fewest.

PCR employed 60 Vbeta and 13 Jbeta primers. Only in-frame clones appear in the TCRdb table, and some are missing; sequencing was by immunoSEQ multiplex PCR. The sample has roughly 55,000 clones, approximately 80% seen once. The clonotype comes from a female donor in good health and CMV-seronegative. The sample was PBMCs.

The CDR3 DNA reads TGCACCAGCAGCCCCCAACAGGGGTATGGCCACACCTTC. This encodes CTSSPQQGYGHTF. This chain uses TRBV1 with TRBJ1-2; the D call of TRBD1 is as the table states it, not checked on the DNA. TRBV1 is reported as a pseudogene. This CDR3 contains 13 residues.